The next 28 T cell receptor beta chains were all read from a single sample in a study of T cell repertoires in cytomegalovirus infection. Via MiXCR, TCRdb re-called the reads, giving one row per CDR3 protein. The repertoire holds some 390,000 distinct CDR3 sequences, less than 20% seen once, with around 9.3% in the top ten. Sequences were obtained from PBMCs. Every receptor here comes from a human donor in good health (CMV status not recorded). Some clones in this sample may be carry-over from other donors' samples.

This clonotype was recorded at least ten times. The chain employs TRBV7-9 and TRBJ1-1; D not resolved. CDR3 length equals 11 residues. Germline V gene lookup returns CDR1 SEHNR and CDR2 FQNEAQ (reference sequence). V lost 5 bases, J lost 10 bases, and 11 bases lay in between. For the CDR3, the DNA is TGTGCCAGCAGCCCAGTCAGTGGAGCTTTCTTT. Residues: CASSPVSGAFF.

The CDR3 DNA sequence: TGTGCCAGCAGCCCCGCCAGGAGTGAAAAACTGTTTTTT. It encodes CASSPARSEKLFF. The chain combines TRBV7-2 with TRBJ1-4; D uncertain. With 5 bases removed from V and 7 bases from J, the gap between germline ends came to 11 bases. The germline V gene has CDR1 SGHTA and CDR2 FQGNSA. The CDR3 totals 13 residues.

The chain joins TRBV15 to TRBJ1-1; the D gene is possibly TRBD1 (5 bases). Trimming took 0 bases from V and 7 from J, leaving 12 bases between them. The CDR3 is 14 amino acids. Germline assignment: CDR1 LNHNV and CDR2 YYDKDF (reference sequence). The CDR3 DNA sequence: TGTGCCACCAGCAGAGATAAGCGACAGAGTGAAGCTTTCTTT. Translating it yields CATSRDKRQSEAFF.

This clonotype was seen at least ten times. CDR3 residues: CASSLDPGGSDTQYF. CDR3 DNA sequence: TGTGCCAGCAGCTTAGACCCGGGGGGCAGTGATACGCAGTATTTT. The chain carries TRBV7-2 and TRBJ2-3, with D possibly being TRBD2 (7 bases). Germline V gene data show CDR1 as SGHTA and CDR2 as FQGNSA. CDR3 size: 15 residues. V lost 1 base to trimming and J lost 6 bases, with 14 bases between them.

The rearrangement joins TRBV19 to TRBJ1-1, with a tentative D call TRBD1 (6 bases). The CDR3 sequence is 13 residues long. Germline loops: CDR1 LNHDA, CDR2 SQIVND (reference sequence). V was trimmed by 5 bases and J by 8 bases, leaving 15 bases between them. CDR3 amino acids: CASSGPGQLEAFF. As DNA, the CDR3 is TGTGCCAGTAGTGGGCCGGGACAACTAGAAGCTTTCTTT.

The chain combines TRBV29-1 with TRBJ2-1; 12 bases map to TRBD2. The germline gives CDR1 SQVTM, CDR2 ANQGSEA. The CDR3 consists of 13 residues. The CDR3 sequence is CSIGLAGPEEQFF. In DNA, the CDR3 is TGCAGTATTGGACTAGCGGGACCTGAGGAGCAGTTCTTC.

The CDR3 loop reads CASSSTKGNEKLFF. The CDR3 DNA reads TGTGCCAGCAGCTCGACGAAGGGAAATGAAAAACTGTTTTTT. This chain links TRBV7-2 with TRBJ1-4; no clear D. This CDR3 region has 14 residues. Per the germline V gene, CDR1 is SGHTA and CDR2 is FQGNSA. V was shortened by 4 bases and J by 5 bases, with 11 bases between the two germline ends.

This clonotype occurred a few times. In DNA, the CDR3 is TGTGCCAGCAGAGCCCGGACCAACTCCTACGAGCAGTACTTC. It translates to CASRARTNSYEQYF. V is TRBV2 and J is TRBJ2-7; D remains unclear. Trimming removed 6 bases at V and 0 bases at J, with 12 bases between. The germline V gene encodes CDR1 SNHLY and CDR2 FYNNEI. CDR3 length equals 14 residues. Together with reference TRBV2 and TRBJ2-7, the CDR3 gives the full variable domain: EPEVTQTPSHQVTQMGQEVILRCVPISNHLYFYWYRQILGQKVEFLVSFYNNEISEKSEIFDDQFSVERPDGSNFTLKIRSTKLEDSAMYFCASRARTNSYEQYFGPGTRLTVT.

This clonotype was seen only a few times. The DNA for the CDR3 is TGTGCCAGCAGCGGCGGGGACAGCTTCTATGGCTACACCTTC. It codes for CASSGGDSFYGYTF. This chain joins TRBV9 and TRBJ1-2, with 7 bases identical to TRBD1. V lost 3 bases to trimming and J lost 4 bases; unmatched junction nucleotides: 6. The CDR3 extends over 14 amino acids. CDR1 is SGDLS, CDR2 YYNGEE, per germline.

The DNA of the CDR3 is TGCGCCAGCACCGGACTTCGCTATGGTATATGGGAGACCCAGTACTTC. It specifies CASTGLRYGIWETQYF. The V and J genes are TRBV10-2 and TRBJ2-5, with D possibly TRBD2 on 5 matching bases. Trimming shortened V by 7 bases and J by 5 bases, and 23 bases separated the two germline ends. CDR3 length equals 16 residues. Germline assignment: CDR1 WSHSY and CDR2 SAAADI.

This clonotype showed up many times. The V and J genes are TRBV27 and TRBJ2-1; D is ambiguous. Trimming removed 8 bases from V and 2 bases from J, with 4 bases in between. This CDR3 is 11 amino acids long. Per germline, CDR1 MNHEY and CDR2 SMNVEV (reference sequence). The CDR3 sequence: CASQTYNEQFF. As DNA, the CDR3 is TGTGCCAGCCAGACCTACAATGAGCAGTTCTTC.

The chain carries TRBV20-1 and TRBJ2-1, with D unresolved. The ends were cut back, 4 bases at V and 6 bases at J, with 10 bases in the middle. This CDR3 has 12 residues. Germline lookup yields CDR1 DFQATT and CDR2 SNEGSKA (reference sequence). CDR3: CSATPPGNEQFF. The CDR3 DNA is TGCAGTGCTACCCCTCCAGGCAATGAGCAGTTCTTC.

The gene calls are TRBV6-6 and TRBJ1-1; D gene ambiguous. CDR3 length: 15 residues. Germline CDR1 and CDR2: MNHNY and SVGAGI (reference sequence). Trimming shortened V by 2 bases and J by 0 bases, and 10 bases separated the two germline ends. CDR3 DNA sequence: TGTGCCAGCAGTTACGCCCGGACTGTGAACACTGAAGCTTTCTTT. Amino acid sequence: CASSYARTVNTEAFF.

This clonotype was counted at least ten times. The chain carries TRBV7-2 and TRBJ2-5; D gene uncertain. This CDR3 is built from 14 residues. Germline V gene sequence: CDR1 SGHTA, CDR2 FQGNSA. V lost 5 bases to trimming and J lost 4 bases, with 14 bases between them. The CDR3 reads CASSRLQLGETQYF. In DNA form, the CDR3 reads TGTGCCAGCAGCCGCCTCCAATTGGGAGAGACCCAGTACTTC.

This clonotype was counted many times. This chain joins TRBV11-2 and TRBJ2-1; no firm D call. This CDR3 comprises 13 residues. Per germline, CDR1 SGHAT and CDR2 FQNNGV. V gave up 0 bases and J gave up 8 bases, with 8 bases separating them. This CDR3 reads CASSLDFFYEQFF. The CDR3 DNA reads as TGTGCCAGCAGCTTAGATTTCTTCTATGAGCAGTTCTTC.

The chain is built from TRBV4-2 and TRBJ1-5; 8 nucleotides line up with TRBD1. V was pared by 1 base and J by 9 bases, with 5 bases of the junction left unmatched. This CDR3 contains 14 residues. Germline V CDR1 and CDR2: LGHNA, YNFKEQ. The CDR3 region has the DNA TGTGCCAGCAGCCAAGCGGGACAGGCTAGGCCCCAGCATTTT. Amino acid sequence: CASSQAGQARPQHF.

CDR3: CASSYGTGRFSYNSPLHF. In DNA form, the CDR3 reads TGTGCCAGCAGTTACGGGACAGGACGATTCTCGTATAATTCACCCCTCCACTTT. The chain employs TRBV6-6 and TRBJ1-6, with 8 bases matching TRBD1. CDR3 size: 18 residues. Per germline, CDR1 MNHNY and CDR2 SVGAGI (reference sequence). V lost 2 bases, J lost 4 bases, and 10 bases stayed unmatched.

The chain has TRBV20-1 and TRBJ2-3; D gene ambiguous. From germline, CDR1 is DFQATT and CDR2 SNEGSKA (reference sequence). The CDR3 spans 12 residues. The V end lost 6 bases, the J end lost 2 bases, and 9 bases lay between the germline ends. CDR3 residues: CSAFRPTDTQYF. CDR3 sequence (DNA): TGCAGTGCCTTTCGACCCACAGATACGCAGTATTTT.

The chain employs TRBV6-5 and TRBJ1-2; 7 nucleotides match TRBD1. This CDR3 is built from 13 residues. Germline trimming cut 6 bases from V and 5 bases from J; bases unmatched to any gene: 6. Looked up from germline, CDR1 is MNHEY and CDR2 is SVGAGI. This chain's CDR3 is CASRRGPEYGYTF. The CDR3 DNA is TGTGCCAGCAGGAGGGGGCCCGAGTATGGCTACACCTTC.

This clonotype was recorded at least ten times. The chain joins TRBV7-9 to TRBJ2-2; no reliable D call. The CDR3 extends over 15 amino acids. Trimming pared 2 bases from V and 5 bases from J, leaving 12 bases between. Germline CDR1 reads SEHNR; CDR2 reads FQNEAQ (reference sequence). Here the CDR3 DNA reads TGTGCCAGCAGCTTATATGACATAAGGACCGGGGAGCTGTTTTTT. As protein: CASSLYDIRTGELFF.

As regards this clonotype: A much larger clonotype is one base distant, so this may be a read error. Written as DNA, the CDR3 is TGTGCCAGCAGCGCCGAGTGGGGTCAGCCCCAGCATTTT. It encodes CASSAEWGQPQHF. The chain joins TRBV7-6 to TRBJ1-5; D is unclear. The CDR3 sequence is 13 residues long. Trimming left V 5 bases short and J 6 bases short, with 11 bases between. Germline CDR1 reads SGHVS; CDR2 reads FNYEAQ.

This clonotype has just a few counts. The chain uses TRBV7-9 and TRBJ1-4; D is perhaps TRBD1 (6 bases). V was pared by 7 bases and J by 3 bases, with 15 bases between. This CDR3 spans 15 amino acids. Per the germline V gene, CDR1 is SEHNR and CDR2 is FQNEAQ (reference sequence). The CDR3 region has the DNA TGTGCCAGCACCGCCCAAGGGGGGCCTAATGAAAAACTGTTTTTT. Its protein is CASTAQGGPNEKLFF.

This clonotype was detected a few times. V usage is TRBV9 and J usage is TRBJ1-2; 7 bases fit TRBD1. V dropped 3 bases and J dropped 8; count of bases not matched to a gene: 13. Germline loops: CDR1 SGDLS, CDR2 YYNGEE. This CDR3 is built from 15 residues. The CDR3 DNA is TGTGCCAGCAGCGAGGCGGACAGGATACTGGGGGGCTACACCTTC. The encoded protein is CASSEADRILGGYTF.

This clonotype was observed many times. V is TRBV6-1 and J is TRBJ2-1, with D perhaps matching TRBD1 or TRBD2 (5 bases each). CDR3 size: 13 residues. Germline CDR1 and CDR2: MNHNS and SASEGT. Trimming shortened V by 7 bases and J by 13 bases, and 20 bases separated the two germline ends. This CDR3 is CASTLASGFPQFF. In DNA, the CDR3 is TGTGCCAGCACGCTAGCATCAGGGTTCCCCCAGTTCTTC.

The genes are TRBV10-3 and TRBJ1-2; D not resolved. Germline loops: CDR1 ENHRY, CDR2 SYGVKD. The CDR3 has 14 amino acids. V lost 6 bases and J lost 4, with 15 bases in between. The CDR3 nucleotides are TGTGCCATCAGCCTAATGGATGAATCCTATGGCTACACCTTC. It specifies CAISLMDESYGYTF.

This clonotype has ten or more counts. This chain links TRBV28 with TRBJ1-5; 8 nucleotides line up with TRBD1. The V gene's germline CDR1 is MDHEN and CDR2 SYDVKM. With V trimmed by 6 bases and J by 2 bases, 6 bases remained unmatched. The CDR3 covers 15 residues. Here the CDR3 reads CASSPTGGGNQPQHF. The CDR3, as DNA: TGTGCCAGCAGCCCAACAGGGGGAGGCAATCAGCCCCAGCATTTT.

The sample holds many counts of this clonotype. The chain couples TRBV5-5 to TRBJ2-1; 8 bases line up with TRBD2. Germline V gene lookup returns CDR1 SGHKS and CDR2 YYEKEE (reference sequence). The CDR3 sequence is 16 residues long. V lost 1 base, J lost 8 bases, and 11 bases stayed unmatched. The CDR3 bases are TGTGCCAGCAGCTTGTCCGTTGAGCGGGGGAGGGATGAGCAGTTCTTC. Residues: CASSLSVERGRDEQFF.

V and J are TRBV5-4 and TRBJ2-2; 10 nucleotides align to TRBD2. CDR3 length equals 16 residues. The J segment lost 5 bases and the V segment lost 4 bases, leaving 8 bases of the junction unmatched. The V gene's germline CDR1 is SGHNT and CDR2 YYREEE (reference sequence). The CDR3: CASSPGPSGSTGELFF. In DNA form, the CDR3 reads TGTGCCAGCAGCCCGGGGCCTAGCGGGAGTACCGGGGAGCTGTTTTTT.